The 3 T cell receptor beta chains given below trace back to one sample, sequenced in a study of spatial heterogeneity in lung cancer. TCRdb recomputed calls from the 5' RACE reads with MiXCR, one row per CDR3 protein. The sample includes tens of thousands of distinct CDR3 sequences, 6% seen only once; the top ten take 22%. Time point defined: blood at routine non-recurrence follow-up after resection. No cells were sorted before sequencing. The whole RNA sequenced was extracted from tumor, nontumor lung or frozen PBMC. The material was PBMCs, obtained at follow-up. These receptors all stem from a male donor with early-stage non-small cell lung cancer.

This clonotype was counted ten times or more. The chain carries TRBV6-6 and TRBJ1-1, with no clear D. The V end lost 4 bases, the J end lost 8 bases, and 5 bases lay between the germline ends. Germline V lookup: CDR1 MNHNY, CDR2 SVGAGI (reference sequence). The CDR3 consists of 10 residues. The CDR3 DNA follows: TGTGCCAGCAGTTCGGGAGAAGCTTTCTTT. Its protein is CASSSGEAFF.

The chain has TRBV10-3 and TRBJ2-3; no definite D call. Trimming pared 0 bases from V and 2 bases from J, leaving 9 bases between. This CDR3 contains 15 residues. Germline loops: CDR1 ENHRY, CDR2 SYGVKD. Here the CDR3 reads CAISESSGPTDTQYF. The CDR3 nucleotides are TGTGCCATCAGTGAGTCTTCCGGGCCCACAGATACGCAGTATTTT.

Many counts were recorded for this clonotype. CDR3: CASRTSGSSTGELFF. The CDR3 DNA follows: TGTGCCAGTAGAACTAGCGGGAGTAGCACCGGGGAGCTGTTTTTT. This chain uses TRBV19 with TRBJ2-2; 11 nucleotides match TRBD2. The CDR3 covers 15 residues. Germline V gene data show CDR1 as LNHDA and CDR2 as SQIVND (reference sequence). Trimming at V came to 6 bases and at J to 4 bases, leaving 4 bases not matched to a gene.